The rows below give T cell receptor beta chains drawn from one sample of a study of blood T cells in healthy people across ages. In TCRdb, the 5' RACE reads were re-called with MiXCR into one record per CDR3 protein. Among 1.5 million to 2 million distinct CDR3 sequences listed, more than 35% were seen once. Sequencing was carried out using blood. These TCRs come from a human donor in good health. CDR3s include the opening cysteine and the closing phenylalanine or tryptophan. A D gene is named only where the DNA matches it firmly. Expanded clones get a size class; other rows say once, few or many, or leave the size out.

j_call v_call clone_size d_call cdr3_aa cdr3_nt
TRBJ2-6 TRBV20-1 few . CSAPEGANVLTF TGCAGTGCTCCCGAGGGGGCCAACGTCCTGACTTTC
TRBJ2-5 TRBV20-1 . . CSAEQGGQETQYF TGCAGTGCTGAGCAGGGGGGCCAAGAGACCCAGTACTTC
TRBJ2-1 TRBV5-1 few TRBD2 CASILTSGGNEQFF TGCGCCAGCATCTTGACTAGCGGGGGCAATGAGCAGTTCTTC
TRBJ2-3 TRBV7-2 . TRBD1 CASSWDRTDTQYF TGTGCCAGCAGCTGGGACAGAACAGATACGCAGTATTTT
TRBJ1-2 TRBV7-9 . . CASSTTGTSDSNYGYTF TGTGCCAGCAGCACCACCGGGACATCGGACTCGAACTATGGCTACACCTTC
TRBJ1-2 TRBV7-9 few . CASSLSKGRRNDGYTF TGTGCCAGCAGCCTAAGTAAGGGACGGCGGAACGATGGCTACACCTTC
TRBJ1-1 TRBV12-3/TRBV12-4 . . CASSLLTGKGSEAFF TGTGCCAGCAGTTTACTAACAGGGAAGGGATCTGAAGCTTTCTTT
TRBJ1-6 TRBV24-1 . . CATSDRRDSPLHF TGTGCCACCAGTGACCGACGAGATTCACCCCTCCACTTT
TRBJ2-1 TRBV20-1 few TRBD2 CSARPSPLAGGYNEQFF TGCAGTGCTAGGCCCTCTCCCCTAGCGGGGGGTTACAATGAGCAGTTCTTC
TRBJ1-2 TRBV5-5 once . CASSLDLFSYGYTF TGTGCCAGCAGCTTGGACCTTTTCTCTTATGGCTACACCTTC
TRBJ2-1 TRBV10-3 few . CAISGSEDEQFF TGTGCCATCAGTGGAAGCGAGGATGAGCAGTTCTTC
TRBJ2-1 TRBV7-2 . TRBD2 CASSLASPSGGADNEQFF TGTGCCAGCAGCTTAGCTTCGCCTAGCGGGGGGGCTGACAATGAGCAGTTCTTC
TRBJ1-1 TRBV7-3 . TRBD1 CASNRTGETEAFF TGTGCCAGCAACCGGACAGGGGAAACTGAAGCTTTCTTT
TRBJ1-1 TRBV10-3 . . CAISESSDEAFF TGTGCCATCAGTGAGTCGTCGGACGAGGCTTTCTTT
TRBJ1-4 TRBV5-1 . . CASSDTDATNEKRFF TGCGCCAGCAGCGACACGGACGCAACTAATGAAAAACGGTTTTTT
TRBJ1-1 TRBV11-2 . TRBD1 CASSLDWDQGPGQGVMNTEAFF TGTGCCAGCAGCTTAGATTGGGACCAGGGACCGGGACAGGGGGTCATGAACACTGAAGCTTTCTTT
TRBJ2-3 TRBV20-1 . . CSASLSSGGPTDTQYF TGCAGTGCTAGTTTGTCTAGTGGGGGACCCACAGATACGCAGTATTTT
TRBJ1-2 TRBV7-2 few . CASSLMGPSYGYTF TGTGCCAGCAGCTTAATGGGGCCCAGCTATGGCTACACCTTC
TRBJ1-4 TRBV7-8 . . CASSQSGQGSEKLFF TGTGCCAGCAGCCAGAGTGGTCAGGGGAGTGAAAAACTGTTTTTT
TRBJ2-5 TRBV20-1 . . CSAPKHTLTGSGGETQYF TGCAGTGCTCCTAAACATACTCTTACAGGGTCTGGGGGGGAGACCCAGTACTTC
TRBJ2-1 TRBV27 . . CACSLSWTPNEQFF TGTGCCTGCAGTTTATCGTGGACTCCGAATGAGCAGTTCTTC
TRBJ2-1 TRBV9 . TRBD2 CASSVVGGGAYNEQFF TGTGCCAGCAGCGTAGTTGGCGGGGGGGCCTACAATGAGCAGTTCTTC
TRBJ2-1 TRBV24-1 . TRBD1 CATATGTARSNEQFF TGTGCCACCGCTACCGGGACAGCTCGTTCCAATGAGCAGTTCTTC
TRBJ1-2 TRBV20-1 . . CSAREGGSGYGYTF TGCAGTGCTAGAGAAGGGGGGTCGGGCTATGGCTACACCTTC
TRBJ1-2 TRBV11-2 . . CASTPSGRGHTF TGTGCCAGCACCCCAAGTGGGAGGGGCCACACCTTC
TRBJ1-2 TRBV13 . TRBD1 CASSLPRDRERGGYTF TGTGCCAGCAGCCTACCACGGGACAGGGAAAGAGGTGGCTACACCTTC
TRBJ1-2 TRBV5-1 . . CASSFGRGAAGYTF TGCGCCAGCAGCTTCGGGCGGGGGGCAGCTGGCTACACCTTC
TRBJ1-2 TRBV15 . . CATSRDGGASYTF TGTGCCACCAGCAGAGACGGGGGCGCGAGCTACACCTTC